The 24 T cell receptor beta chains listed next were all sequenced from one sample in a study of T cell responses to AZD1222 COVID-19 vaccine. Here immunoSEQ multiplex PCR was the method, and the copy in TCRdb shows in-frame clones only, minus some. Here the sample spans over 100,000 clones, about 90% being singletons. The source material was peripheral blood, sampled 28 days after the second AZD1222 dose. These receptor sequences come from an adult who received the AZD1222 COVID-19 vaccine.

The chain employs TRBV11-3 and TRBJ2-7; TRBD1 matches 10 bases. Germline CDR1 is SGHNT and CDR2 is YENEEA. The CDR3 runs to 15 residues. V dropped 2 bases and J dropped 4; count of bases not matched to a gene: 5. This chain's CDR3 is CASSLSGQGRYEQYF. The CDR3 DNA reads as TGTGCCAGCAGCTTATCGGGACAGGGGAGGTACGAGCAGTACTTC.

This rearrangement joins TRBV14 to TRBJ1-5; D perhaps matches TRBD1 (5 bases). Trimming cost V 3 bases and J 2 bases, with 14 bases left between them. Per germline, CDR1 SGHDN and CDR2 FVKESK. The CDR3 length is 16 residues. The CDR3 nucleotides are TGTGCCAGCAGCCAGGCGACAGACCTGGGCAATCAGCCCCAGCATTTT. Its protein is CASSQATDLGNQPQHF.

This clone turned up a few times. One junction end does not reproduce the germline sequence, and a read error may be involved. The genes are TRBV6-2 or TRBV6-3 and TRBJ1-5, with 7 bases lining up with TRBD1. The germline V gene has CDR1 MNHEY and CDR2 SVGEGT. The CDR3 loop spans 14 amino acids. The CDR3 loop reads CASSYSTGNQPQHF. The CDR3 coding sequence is TGTGCCAGCAGCTACTCGACAGGGAACCAGCCCCAGCATTTT.

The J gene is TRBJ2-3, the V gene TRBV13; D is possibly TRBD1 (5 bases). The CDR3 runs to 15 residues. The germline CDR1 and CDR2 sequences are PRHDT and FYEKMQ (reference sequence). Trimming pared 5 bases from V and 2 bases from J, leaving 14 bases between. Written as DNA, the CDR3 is TGTGCCAGCAGCGGTCGCGCAGGGCCCACAGATACGCAGTATTTT. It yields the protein CASSGRAGPTDTQYF.

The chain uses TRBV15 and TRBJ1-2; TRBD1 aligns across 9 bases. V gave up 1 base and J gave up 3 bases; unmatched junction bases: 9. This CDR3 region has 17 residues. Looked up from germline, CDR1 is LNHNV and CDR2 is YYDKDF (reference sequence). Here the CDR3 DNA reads TGTGCCACCAGCAGAGCCGGGACAGGGCCGTCCGACTATGGCTACACCTTC. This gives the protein CATSRAGTGPSDYGYTF.

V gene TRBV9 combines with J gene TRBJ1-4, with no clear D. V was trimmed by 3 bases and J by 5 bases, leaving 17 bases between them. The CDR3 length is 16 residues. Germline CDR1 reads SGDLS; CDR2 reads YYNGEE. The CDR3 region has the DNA TGTGCCAGCAGCGAGGCGTCGGGCAGCTTAAATGAAAAACTGTTTTTT. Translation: CASSEASGSLNEKLFF.

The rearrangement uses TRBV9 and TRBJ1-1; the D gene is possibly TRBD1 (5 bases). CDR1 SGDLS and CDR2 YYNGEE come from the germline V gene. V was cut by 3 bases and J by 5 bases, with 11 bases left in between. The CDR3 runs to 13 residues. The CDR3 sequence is CASSAGGGTEAFF. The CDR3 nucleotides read TGTGCCAGCAGCGCTGGGGGGGGGACTGAAGCTTTCTTT.

Here the CDR3 DNA reads TGTGCCAGCAGCGAACTTAGCGGGGCCGCCACAGAGACCCAGTACTTC. Protein: CASSELSGAATETQYF. This chain uses TRBV3-1 (or the pseudogene TRBV3-2) with TRBJ2-5; 8 bases match TRBD2. The junction had 12 bases not matched to a gene; V was cut back by 5 bases and J by 4 bases. This CDR3 spans 16 amino acids. CDR1 and CDR2 (germline): LGHDT, YNNKEL (reference sequence).

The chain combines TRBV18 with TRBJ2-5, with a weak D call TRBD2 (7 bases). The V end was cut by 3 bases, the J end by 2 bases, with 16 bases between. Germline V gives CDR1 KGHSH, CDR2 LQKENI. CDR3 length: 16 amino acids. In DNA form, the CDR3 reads TGTGCCAGCTCACCGAGGGGGGGAACGAGTCAAGAGACCCAGTACTTC. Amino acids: CASSPRGGTSQETQYF.

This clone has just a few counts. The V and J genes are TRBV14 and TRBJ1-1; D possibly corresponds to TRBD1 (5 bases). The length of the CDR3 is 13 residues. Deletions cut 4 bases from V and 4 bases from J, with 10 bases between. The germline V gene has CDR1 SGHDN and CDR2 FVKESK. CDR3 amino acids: CASSPGRGTEAFF. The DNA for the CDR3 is TGTGCCAGCAGCCCAGGGAGGGGCACTGAAGCTTTCTTT.

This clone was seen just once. The CDR3, as DNA: TGTGCCTGGAGCAAGAACACAGTGGGCAATCAGCCCCAGCATTTT. It codes for CAWSKNTVGNQPQHF. The V and J genes are TRBV30 and TRBJ1-5; D remains unclear. This CDR3 comprises 15 residues. Germline assignment: CDR1 GTSNPN and CDR2 SVGIG (reference sequence). Trimming pared 3 bases from V and 2 bases from J, leaving 14 bases between.

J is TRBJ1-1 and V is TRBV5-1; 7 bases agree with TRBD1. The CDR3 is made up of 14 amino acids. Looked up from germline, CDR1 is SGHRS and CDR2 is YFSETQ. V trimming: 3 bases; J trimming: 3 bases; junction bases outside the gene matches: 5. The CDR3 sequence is CASSSQGVDTEAFF. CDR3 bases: TGCGCCAGCAGCTCTCAGGGGGTGGACACTGAAGCTTTCTTT.

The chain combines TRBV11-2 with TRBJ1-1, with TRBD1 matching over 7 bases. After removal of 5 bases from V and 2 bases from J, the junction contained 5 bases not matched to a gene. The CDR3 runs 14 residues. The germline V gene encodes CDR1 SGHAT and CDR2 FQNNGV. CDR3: CASSHGQVNTEAFF. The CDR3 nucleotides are TGTGCCAGCAGCCACGGACAGGTCAACACTGAAGCTTTCTTT.

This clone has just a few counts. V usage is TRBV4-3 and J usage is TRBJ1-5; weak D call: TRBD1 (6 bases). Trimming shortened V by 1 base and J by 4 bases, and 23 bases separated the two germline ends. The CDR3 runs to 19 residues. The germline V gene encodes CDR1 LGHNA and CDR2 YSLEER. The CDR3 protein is CASSQAPLFQGRGNQPQHF. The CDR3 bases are TGCGCCAGCAGCCAAGCCCCCCTATTCCAGGGGCGGGGGAATCAGCCCCAGCATTTT.

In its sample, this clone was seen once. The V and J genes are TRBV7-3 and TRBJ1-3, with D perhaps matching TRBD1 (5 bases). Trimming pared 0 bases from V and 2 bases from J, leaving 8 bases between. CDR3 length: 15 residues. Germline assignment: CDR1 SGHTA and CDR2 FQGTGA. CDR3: CASSLTGVAGNTIYF. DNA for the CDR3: TGTGCCAGCAGCTTAACGGGGGTGGCTGGAAACACCATATATTTT.

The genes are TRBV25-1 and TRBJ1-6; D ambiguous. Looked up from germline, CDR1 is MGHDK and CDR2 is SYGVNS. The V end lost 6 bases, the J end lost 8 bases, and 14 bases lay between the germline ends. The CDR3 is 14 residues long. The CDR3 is CASSEIQVYSPLHF. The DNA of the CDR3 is TGTGCCAGCAGCGAGATTCAGGTTTATTCACCCCTCCACTTT.

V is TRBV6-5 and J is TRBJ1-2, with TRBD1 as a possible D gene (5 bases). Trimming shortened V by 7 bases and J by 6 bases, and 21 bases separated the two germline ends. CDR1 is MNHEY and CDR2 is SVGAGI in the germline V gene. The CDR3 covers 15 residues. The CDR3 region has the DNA TGTGCCAGCACCACCGTCGCAGGGATCCCTCATGGCTACACCTTC. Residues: CASTTVAGIPHGYTF.

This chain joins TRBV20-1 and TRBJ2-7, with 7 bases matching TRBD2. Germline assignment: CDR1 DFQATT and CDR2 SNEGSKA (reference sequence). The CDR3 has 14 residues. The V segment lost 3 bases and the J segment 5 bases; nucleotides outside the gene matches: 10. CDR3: CSASGAGPNDEQYF. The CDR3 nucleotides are TGCAGTGCTAGTGGAGCGGGACCTAATGACGAGCAGTACTTC.

DNA for the CDR3: TGTGCCAGCAGTCAGACAGGGGGCAACACCGGGGAGCTGTTTTTT. Translated: CASSQTGGNTGELFF. This chain uses TRBV2 with TRBJ2-2; 10 nucleotides agree with TRBD1. This CDR3 is 15 amino acids long. Trimming at V came to 5 bases and at J to 2 bases, leaving 2 bases not matched to a gene. Germline assignment: CDR1 SNHLY and CDR2 FYNNEI.

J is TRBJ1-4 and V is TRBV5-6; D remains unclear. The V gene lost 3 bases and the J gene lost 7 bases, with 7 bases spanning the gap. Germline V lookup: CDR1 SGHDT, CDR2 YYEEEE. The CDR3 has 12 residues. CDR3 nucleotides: TGTGCCAGCAGCTACTGGGGTGAAAAACTGTTTTTT. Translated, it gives CASSYWGEKLFF.

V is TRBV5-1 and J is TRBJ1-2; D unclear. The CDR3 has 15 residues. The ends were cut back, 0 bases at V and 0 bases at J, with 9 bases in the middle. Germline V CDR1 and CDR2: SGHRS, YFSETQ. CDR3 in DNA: TGCGCCAGCAGCTTGGAGGAGGGCGCTAACTATGGCTACACCTTC. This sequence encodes CASSLEEGANYGYTF.

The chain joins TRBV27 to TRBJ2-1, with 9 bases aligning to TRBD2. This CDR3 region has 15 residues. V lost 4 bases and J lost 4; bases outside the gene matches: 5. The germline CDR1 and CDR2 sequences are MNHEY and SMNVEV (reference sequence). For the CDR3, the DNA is TGTGCCAGCAGTTCCGGACTAGCGCGGTACAATGAGCAGTTCTTC. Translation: CASSSGLARYNEQFF.

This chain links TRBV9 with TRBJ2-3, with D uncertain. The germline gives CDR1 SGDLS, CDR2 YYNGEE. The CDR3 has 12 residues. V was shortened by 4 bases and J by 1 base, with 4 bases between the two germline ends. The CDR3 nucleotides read TGTGCCAGCAGCCCCCGCACAGATACGCAGTATTTT. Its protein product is CASSPRTDTQYF.

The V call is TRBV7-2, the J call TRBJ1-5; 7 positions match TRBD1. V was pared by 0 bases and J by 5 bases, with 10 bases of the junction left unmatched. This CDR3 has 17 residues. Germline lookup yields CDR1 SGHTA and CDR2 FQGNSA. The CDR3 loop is CASSLAQHRGRDQPQHF. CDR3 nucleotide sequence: TGTGCCAGCAGCTTAGCGCAACACAGGGGAAGGGATCAGCCCCAGCATTTT. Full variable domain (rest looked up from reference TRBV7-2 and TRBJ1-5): GAGVSQSPSNKVTEKGKDVELRCDPISGHTALYWYRQSLGQGLEFLIYFQGNSAPDKSGLPSDRFSAERTGGSVSTLTIQRTQQEDSAVYLCASSLAQHRGRDQPQHFGDGTRLSIL.